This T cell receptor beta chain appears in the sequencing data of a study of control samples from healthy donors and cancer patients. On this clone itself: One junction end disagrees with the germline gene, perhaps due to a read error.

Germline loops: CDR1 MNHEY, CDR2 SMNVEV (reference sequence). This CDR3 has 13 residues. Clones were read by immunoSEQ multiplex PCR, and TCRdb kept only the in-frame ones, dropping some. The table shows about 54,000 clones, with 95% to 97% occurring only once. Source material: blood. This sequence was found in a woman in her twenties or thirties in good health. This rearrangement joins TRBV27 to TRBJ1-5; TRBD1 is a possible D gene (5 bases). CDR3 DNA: TGTGCCAGCAGTTATTCAGGACAACAGCCCCAGCACTTT. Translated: CASSYSGQQPQHF.